Below are 6 T cell receptor beta chains sequenced from a single sample in a study of response to subunit inactivated influenza vaccine. MiXCR, run by TCRdb on the RT-PCR reads, gives a single entry per CDR3 protein. The table shows about 700,000 distinct CDR3 sequences, with 12% to 15% occurring only once. Material: PBMCs from blood, obtained around 14 days before vaccination. These receptor sequences come from a man between 45 and 60 years old who received an inactivated influenza vaccine.

The chain carries TRBV10-3 and TRBJ2-1; either TRBD1 or TRBD2 may supply D (7 bases each). CDR1 and CDR2 (germline): ENHRY, SYGVKD. Trimming removed 3 bases from V and 9 bases from J, with 12 bases in between. This CDR3 is 13 amino acids long. The chain's CDR3 is CAISDSGGGEQFF. DNA for the CDR3: TGTGCCATCAGTGATTCAGGGGGGGGTGAGCAGTTCTTC.

This sequence joins TRBV6-5 and TRBJ2-7; TRBD2 is a possible D gene (6 bases). The CDR3 is 15 amino acids. Trimming shortened V by 0 bases and J by 7 bases, and 16 bases separated the two germline ends. CDR1 is MNHEY and CDR2 is SVGAGI in the germline V gene. The CDR3 nucleotides read TGTGCCAGCAGTTACTCGTCCCCGGATGGAGGGGAGCAGTACTTC. Translated: CASSYSSPDGGEQYF.

J is TRBJ1-5 and V is TRBV15, with a weak D call TRBD1 (6 bases). The CDR3 runs to 17 residues. CDR1 is LNHNV and CDR2 is YYDKDF in the germline V gene (reference sequence). Trimming pared 1 base from V and 6 bases from J, leaving 19 bases between. Here the CDR3 reads CATSRGSPAGGPQPQHF. The CDR3 DNA sequence: TGTGCCACCAGCAGAGGCTCACCTGCCGGGGGCCCTCAGCCCCAGCATTTT. The whole variable domain, remainder taken from reference TRBV15 and TRBJ1-5, is DAMVIQNPRYQVTQFGKPVTLSCSQTLNHNVMYWYQQKSSQAPKLLFHYYDKDFNNEADTPDNFQSRRPNTSFCFLDIRSPGLGDTAMYLCATSRGSPAGGPQPQHFGDGTRLSIL.

The CDR3 nucleotides are TGCAGCGCCGACAGGGGAAGCACAGATACGCAGTATTTT. This translates into CSADRGSTDTQYF. The rearrangement links TRBV29-1 to TRBJ2-3, with 8 nucleotides matching TRBD1. The CDR3 runs to 13 residues. The germline gives CDR1 SQVTM, CDR2 ANQGSEA. J gave up 0 bases and V 7 bases, and 3 bases lay outside the gene matches.

This clonotype showed up just a few times. The genes are TRBV14 and TRBJ2-5, with 7 bases lining up with TRBD1. The CDR3 is 14 residues long. After removal of 4 bases from V and 1 base from J, the junction contained 3 bases not matched to a gene. The V gene's germline CDR1 is SGHDN and CDR2 FVKESK. As DNA, the CDR3 is TGTGCCAGCAGCCGATGGGACAGCCAAGAGACCCAGTACTTC. Translation gives CASSRWDSQETQYF.

The CDR3 here is CASSLGGLGGTQYF. For the CDR3, the DNA is TGTGCCAGCAGCTTAGGCGGCCTCGGTGGTACGCAGTATTTT. The chain links TRBV7-2 to TRBJ2-3, with D uncertain. CDR3 length equals 14 residues. V shed 1 base and J shed 8 bases, with 13 bases lying between them. Germline V lookup: CDR1 SGHTA, CDR2 FQGNSA.